This T cell receptor (beta chain) appears in the sequencing data of a study of shared clonotypes between healthy human individuals. Study summary: The donor group consisted of a couple of women and a few men, aged 18 to 49. Each donor had three CD4 naive, three CD4 memory, two CD8 naive and one CD8 memory plate.

V dropped 4 bases and J dropped 4; count of bases not matched to a gene: 8. Germline CDR1 reads SGHAT; CDR2 reads FQDESV (reference sequence). The CDR3 length is 15 residues. Running of the assay took place at deep level. Assay used: immunoSEQ multiplex PCR; TCRdb lists only in-frame clones, some missing. The profile shows approximately 2.1 million clones, more than 80% of them singletons. About this clone: As yet, its antigen is unknown.

Study-wide results and limits: Generally, naive subsets (rather than memory subsets) showed larger estimated richness.

The chain carries TRBV11-1 and TRBJ2-3; 7 bases are shared with TRBD2. Material for sequencing was naive CD4+ T cells from PBMCs. Subset given: CD45RA+ positively selected. The receptor was derived from a man aged 18 to 30 in good health. Some clones in this sample may be carry-over from other donors' samples. CDR3: CASSWGGSDADTQYF. Written as DNA, the CDR3 is TGTGCCAGCAGCTGGGGCGGGAGTGACGCAGATACGCAGTATTTT.